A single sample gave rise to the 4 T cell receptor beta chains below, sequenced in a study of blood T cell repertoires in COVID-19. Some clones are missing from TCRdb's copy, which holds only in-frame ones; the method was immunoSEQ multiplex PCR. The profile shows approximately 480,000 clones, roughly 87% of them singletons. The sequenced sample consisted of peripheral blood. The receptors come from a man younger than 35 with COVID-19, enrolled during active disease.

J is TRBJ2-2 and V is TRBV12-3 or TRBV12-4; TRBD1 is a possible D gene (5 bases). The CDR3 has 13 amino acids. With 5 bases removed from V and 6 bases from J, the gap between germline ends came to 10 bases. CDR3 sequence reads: CASSTRQSGELFF. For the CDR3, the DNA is TGTGCCAGCAGTACGCGACAGTCCGGGGAGCTGTTTTTT.

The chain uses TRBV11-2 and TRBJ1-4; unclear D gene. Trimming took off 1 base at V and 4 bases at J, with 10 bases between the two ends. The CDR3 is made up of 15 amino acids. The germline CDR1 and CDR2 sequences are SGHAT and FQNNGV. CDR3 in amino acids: CASSLGWAVNEKLFF. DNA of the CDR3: TGTGCCAGCAGCTTAGGTTGGGCAGTTAATGAAAAACTGTTTTTT.

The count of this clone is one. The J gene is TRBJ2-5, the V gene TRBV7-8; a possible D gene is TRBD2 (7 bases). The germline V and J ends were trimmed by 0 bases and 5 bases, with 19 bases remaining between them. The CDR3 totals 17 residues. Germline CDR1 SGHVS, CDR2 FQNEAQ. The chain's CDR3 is CASSLARGGGSRETQYF. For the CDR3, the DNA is TGTGCCAGCAGCTTAGCTCGGGGCGGGGGCTCTCGGGAGACCCAGTACTTC.

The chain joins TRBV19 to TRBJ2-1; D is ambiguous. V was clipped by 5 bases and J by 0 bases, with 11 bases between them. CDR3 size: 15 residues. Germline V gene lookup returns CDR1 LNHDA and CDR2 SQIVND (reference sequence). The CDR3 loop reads CASSPSTSSYNEQFF. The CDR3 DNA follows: TGTGCCAGTAGTCCTAGTACCAGCTCCTACAATGAGCAGTTCTTC.